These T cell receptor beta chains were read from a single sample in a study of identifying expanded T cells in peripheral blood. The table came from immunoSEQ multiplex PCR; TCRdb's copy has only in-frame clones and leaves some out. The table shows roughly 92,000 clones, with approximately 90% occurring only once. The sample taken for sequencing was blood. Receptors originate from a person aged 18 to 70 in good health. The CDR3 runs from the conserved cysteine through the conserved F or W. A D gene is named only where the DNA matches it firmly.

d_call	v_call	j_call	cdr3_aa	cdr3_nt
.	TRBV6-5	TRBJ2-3	CASSYTATKGDTQYF	TGTGCCAGCAGTTACACGGCCACTAAAGGGGATACGCAGTATTTT
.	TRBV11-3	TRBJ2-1	CASSLAGSTYNEQFF	TGTGCCAGCAGCTTAGCGGGCAGCACTTACAATGAGCAGTTCTTC
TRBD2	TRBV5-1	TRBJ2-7	CASSLGTSGTSGFVYEQYF	TGCGCCAGCAGCTTGGGAACTTCTGGTACTAGCGGCTTTGTCTACGAGCAGTACTTC
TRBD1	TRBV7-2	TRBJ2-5	CASSSGGQQTQYF	TGTGCCAGCAGCTCAGGGGGTCAGCAGACCCAGTACTTC
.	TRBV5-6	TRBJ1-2	CASSLGRGNYGYTF	TGTGCCAGCAGCTTGGGTCGGGGGAACTATGGCTACACCTTC
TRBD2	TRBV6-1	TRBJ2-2	CARAHLGEGTGELFF	TGTGCCAGGGCGCACTTAGGGGAGGGGACCGGGGAGCTGTTTTTT
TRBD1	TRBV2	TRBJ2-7	CATPHLRQGAMMYEQYF	TGTGCCACTCCTCATTTAAGACAGGGGGCGATGATGTACGAGCAGTACTTC
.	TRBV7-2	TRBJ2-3	CASSPGTWGDTQYF	TGTGCCAGCAGTCCCGGGACCTGGGGCGATACGCAGTATTTT
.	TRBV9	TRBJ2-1	CASGSRNEQFF	TGTGCCAGCGGGAGTAGGAATGAGCAGTTCTTC
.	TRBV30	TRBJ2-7	CAWGIEMPYEQYF	TGTGCCTGGGGCATAGAGATGCCCTACGAGCAGTACTTC
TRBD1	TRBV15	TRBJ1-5	CATSRSTGGPEPQHF	TGTGCCACCAGCAGAAGCACAGGGGGGCCGGAGCCCCAGCATTTT
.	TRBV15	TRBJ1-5	CATSRQGGGNQPQHF	TGTGCCACCAGCAGGCAGGGAGGAGGCAATCAGCCCCAGCATTTT
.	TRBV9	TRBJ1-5	CASSVAGWRESNQPQHF	TGTGCCAGCAGCGTAGCGGGATGGCGGGAGAGCAATCAGCCCCAGCATTTT
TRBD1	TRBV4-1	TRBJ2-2	CASSQLDRELFF	TGCGCCAGCAGCCAACTGGACAGGGAGTTGTTTTTT
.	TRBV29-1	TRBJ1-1	CSVEDITEAFF	TGCAGCGTTGAAGATATAACTGAAGCTTTCTTT
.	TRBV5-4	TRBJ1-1	CASSLGGVTEAFF	TGTGCCAGCAGCTTAGGGGGGGTGACTGAAGCTTTCTTT
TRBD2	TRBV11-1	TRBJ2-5	CASNSRGGGQETQYF	TGTGCCAGCAACTCCAGAGGCGGGGGACAAGAGACCCAGTACTTC
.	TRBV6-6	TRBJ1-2	CASSTSWGYGYTF	TGTGCCAGCAGCACCAGTTGGGGGTATGGCTACACCTTC
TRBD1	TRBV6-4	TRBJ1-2	CASSPTTTGNYGYTF	TGTGCCAGCAGTCCTACCACGACAGGGAACTATGGCTACACCTTC
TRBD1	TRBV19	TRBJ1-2	CASTRKLDRDGSTSYGYTF	TGTGCCAGTACCAGAAAGTTGGACAGGGATGGGTCGACCAGCTATGGCTACACCTTC
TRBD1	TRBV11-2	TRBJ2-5	CASSFGQGSPETQYF	TGTGCCAGCAGCTTTGGACAGGGGAGCCCAGAGACCCAGTACTTC
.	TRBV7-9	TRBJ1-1	CASSLGSGRDTEAFF	TGTGCCAGCAGCTTAGGTTCAGGTCGGGACACTGAAGCTTTCTTT
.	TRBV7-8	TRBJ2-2	CASSLGSNTGELFF	TGTGCCAGCAGCCTAGGGAGCAACACCGGGGAGCTGTTTTTT
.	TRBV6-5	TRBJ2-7	CASSYTYEQYF	TGTGCCAGCAGTTACACCTACGAGCAGTACTTC
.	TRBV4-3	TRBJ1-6	CASSQGTQPGASSPLHF	TGCGCCAGCAGCCAAGGTACCCAACCAGGGGCCAGTTCACCCCTCCACTTT
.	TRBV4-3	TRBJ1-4	CASSQDRGLREKLFF	TGCGCCAGCAGCCAAGATCGGGGGTTGCGGGAAAAACTGTTTTTT
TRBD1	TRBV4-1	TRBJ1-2	CASSQGRDRSYTF	TGCGCCAGCAGCCAAGGACGGGACAGGTCTTACACCTTC